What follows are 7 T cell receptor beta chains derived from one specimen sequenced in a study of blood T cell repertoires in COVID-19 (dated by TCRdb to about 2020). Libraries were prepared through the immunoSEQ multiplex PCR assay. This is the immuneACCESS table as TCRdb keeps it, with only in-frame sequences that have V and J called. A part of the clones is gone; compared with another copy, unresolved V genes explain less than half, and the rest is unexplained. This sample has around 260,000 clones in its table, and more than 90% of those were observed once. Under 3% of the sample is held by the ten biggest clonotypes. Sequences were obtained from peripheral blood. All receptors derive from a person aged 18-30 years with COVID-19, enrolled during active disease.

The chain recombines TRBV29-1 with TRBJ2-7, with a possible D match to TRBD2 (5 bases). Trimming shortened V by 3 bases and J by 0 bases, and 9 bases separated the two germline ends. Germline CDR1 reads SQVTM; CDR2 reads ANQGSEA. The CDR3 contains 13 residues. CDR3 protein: CSVEDSSSYEQYF. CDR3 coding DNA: TGCAGCGTTGAGGACTCGAGCTCCTACGAGCAGTACTTC.

The CDR3 DNA is TGCGCCAGCAGCTTGGTGTTAGCGGGTCACCAAGAGACCCAGTACTTC. Residues: CASSLVLAGHQETQYF. The rearrangement uses TRBV5-1 and TRBJ2-5; 7 bases agree with TRBD2. Trimming removed 0 bases from V and 0 bases from J; junction bases left unmatched: 5. This CDR3 has 16 residues. Germline-derived CDR1 and CDR2 are SGHRS and YFSETQ. Supplemented by reference TRBV5-1 and TRBJ2-5, the full variable domain reads KAGVTQTPRYLIKTRGQQVTLSCSPISGHRSVSWYQQTPGQGLQFLFEYFSETQRNKGNFPGRFSGRQFSNSRSEMNVSTLELGDSALYLCASSLVLAGHQETQYFGPGTRLLVL.

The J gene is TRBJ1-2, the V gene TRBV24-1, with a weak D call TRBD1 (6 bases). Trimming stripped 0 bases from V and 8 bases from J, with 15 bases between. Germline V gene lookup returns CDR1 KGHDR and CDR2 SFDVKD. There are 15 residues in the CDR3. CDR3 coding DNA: TGTGCCACCAGTGATTTGACAGGGAAGTGGACGGGCTACACCTTC. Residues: CATSDLTGKWTGYTF.

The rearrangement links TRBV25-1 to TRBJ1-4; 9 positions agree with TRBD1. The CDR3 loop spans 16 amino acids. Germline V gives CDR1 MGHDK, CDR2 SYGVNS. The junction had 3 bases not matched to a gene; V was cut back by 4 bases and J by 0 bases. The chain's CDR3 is CASSATGGSTNEKLFF. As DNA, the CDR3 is TGTGCCAGCAGTGCGACAGGGGGTTCAACTAATGAAAAACTGTTTTTT.

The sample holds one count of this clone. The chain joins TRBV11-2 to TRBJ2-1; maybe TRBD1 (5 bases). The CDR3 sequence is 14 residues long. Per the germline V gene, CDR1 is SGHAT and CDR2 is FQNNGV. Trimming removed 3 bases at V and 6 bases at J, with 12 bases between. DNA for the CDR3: TGTGCCAGCAGCTTTGGGGCTGGTGGCAATGAGCAGTTCTTC. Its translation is CASSFGAGGNEQFF.

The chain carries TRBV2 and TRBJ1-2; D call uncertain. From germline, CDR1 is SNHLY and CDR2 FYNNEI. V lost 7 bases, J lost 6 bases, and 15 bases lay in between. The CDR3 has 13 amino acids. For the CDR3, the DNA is TGTGCCAGCATTGTTAGAAGGGAGAATGGCTACACCTTC. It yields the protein CASIVRRENGYTF.

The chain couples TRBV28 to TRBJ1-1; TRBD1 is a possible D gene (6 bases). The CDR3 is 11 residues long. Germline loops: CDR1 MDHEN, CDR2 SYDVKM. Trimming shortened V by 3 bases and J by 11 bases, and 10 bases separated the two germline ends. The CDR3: CASSFSRGAFF. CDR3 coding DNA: TGTGCCAGCAGTTTTTCGAGGGGGGCTTTCTTT.